A selection of T cell receptor beta chains follows, all from one sample in a study of blood T cell repertoires in COVID-19. Assay used: immunoSEQ multiplex PCR; TCRdb lists only in-frame clones, some missing. The sample records some 300,000 clones, over 75% being singletons. Material for sequencing was PBMCs or T cells enriched from blood (not recorded which). The receptor source for this set is a woman in her 40s who had recovered from COVID-19. CDR3s include the opening cysteine and the closing phenylalanine or tryptophan. The D gene is left open where the match is weak. Rows give clone size only sometimes, using once, few, many, or a class for an expanded clone.

TRBJ2-7	TRBV12-3/TRBV12-4	-	-	CASSLARQSQYF	TGTGCCAGCAGTTTAGCCCGACAAAGTCAGTACTTC
TRBJ1-4	TRBV4-2	-	-	CASSPSAGAGANEKLFF	TGTGCCAGCAGCCCAAGTGCGGGGGCTGGGGCTAATGAAAAACTGTTTTTT
TRBJ1-6	TRBV5-1	-	-	CASSLGARDPAGPLHF	TGCGCCAGCAGCTTGGGCGCCCGGGATCCCGCCGGACCCCTCCACTTT
TRBJ1-5	TRBV4-1	-	-	CASSQDGGKVGNQPQHF	TGCGCCAGCAGCCAAGATGGAGGGAAGGTAGGCAATCAGCCCCAGCATTTT
TRBJ1-2	TRBV18	-	-	CASSQGEGYTF	TGTGCCAGCTCACAGGGAGAAGGCTACACCTTC
TRBJ1-2	TRBV27	-	-	CASSLKGVGRDPSYGYTF	TGTGCCAGCAGTTTAAAGGGGGTGGGCAGGGATCCCTCCTATGGCTACACCTTC
TRBJ1-5	TRBV19	TRBD1	-	CASSMGQGLQWPQHF	TGTGCCAGTAGTATGGGACAGGGTCTTCAATGGCCCCAGCATTTT
TRBJ1-4	TRBV7-9	-	-	CASSPRSTNEKLFF	TGTGCCAGCAGCCCTAGATCAACTAATGAAAAACTGTTTTTT
TRBJ1-6	TRBV7-2	TRBD1	-	CASSLSQGSYNSPLHF	TGTGCCAGCAGCTTATCACAGGGGTCCTATAATTCACCCCTCCACTTT
TRBJ2-7	TRBV11-2	TRBD2	-	CASSLEPGTSGGAYHGEQYF	TGTGCCAGCAGCTTAGAGCCCGGGACTAGCGGGGGGGCTTATCATGGCGAGCAGTACTTC
TRBJ1-2	TRBV7-2	TRBD1	-	CASSLTMGTGAYGYTF	TGTGCCAGCAGCTTAACGATGGGGACAGGCGCCTATGGCTACACCTTC
TRBJ2-2	TRBV29-1	TRBD1	-	CSALPGTGRTGELFF	TGCAGCGCCCTCCCCGGGACAGGCAGGACCGGGGAGCTGTTTTTT
TRBJ1-1	TRBV2	TRBD1	-	CASSHPGTGFEAFF	TGTGCCAGCAGTCATCCCGGGACAGGATTTGAAGCTTTCTTT
TRBJ1-1	TRBV5-1	-	-	CASSFQTGNTEAFF	TGCGCCAGCAGCTTCCAGACGGGAAACACTGAAGCTTTCTTT
TRBJ1-1	TRBV27	TRBD1	once	CASSWDSSGAEAFF	TGTGCCAGCAGTTGGGACAGTTCCGGCGCTGAAGCTTTCTTT
TRBJ2-7	TRBV19	-	-	CASSFGGTGVYEQYF	TGTGCCAGTTCCTTTGGAGGCACGGGGGTTTACGAGCAGTACTTC
TRBJ2-3	TRBV7-3	-	once	CASSLTSSSVASTDTQYF	TGTGCCAGCAGCTTAACCTCCTCTAGCGTGGCTAGCACAGATACGCAGTATTTT
TRBJ2-7	TRBV3-1/TRBV3-2	TRBD1	-	CASSQDPAGGTYEQYF	TGTGCCAGCAGCCAAGATCCCGCAGGGGGCACCTACGAGCAGTACTTC
TRBJ1-6	TRBV7-6	-	once	CASSLSGQSSPLHF	TGTGCCAGCAGCTTATCAGGGCAGAGTTCACCCCTCCACTTT
TRBJ1-2	TRBV19	TRBD1	once	CASSARDRAEYGYTF	TGTGCCAGTAGTGCCCGGGACAGGGCAGAATATGGCTACACCTTC
TRBJ1-6	TRBV5-1	-	-	CASSFEDSPLHF	TGCGCCAGCAGCTTCGAGGATTCACCCCTCCACTTT
TRBJ2-7	TRBV6-2/TRBV6-3	-	-	CASSYGAIYSYEQYF	TGTGCCAGCAGTTACGGGGCAATCTACTCCTACGAGCAGTACTTC
TRBJ1-1	TRBV7-2	-	-	CASSSRGLGAFF	TGTGCCAGCAGCTCCCGGGGACTCGGAGCTTTCTTT
TRBJ1-5	TRBV28	TRBD1	few	CASSLAPGTGSYSNQPQHF	TGTGCCAGCAGTTTGGCACCGGGGACAGGTAGTTATAGCAATCAGCCCCAGCATTTT
TRBJ2-7	TRBV9	-	-	CASSVDGDKYHEQYF	TGTGCCAGCAGCGTAGATGGTGACAAGTACCACGAGCAGTACTTC
TRBJ1-6	TRBV4-3	-	-	CASSRRQEPGSSYNSPLHF	TGCGCCAGCAGCCGGCGACAAGAGCCGGGAAGCTCCTATAATTCACCCCTCCACTTT
TRBJ2-1	TRBV5-1	TRBD2	-	CASSLELAGGRYNEQFF	TGCGCCAGCAGCTTGGAGCTAGCGGGGGGCCGCTACAATGAGCAGTTCTTC
TRBJ1-5	TRBV28	-	-	CASRQGPNQPQHF	TGTGCCAGCAGACAGGGTCCCAATCAGCCCCAGCATTTT
TRBJ1-5	TRBV18	-	-	CASSPTENQPQHF	TGTGCCAGCTCACCAACAGAAAATCAGCCCCAGCATTTT
TRBJ1-1	TRBV28	-	-	CASSSIGARTEAFF	TGTGCCAGCAGCAGCATAGGGGCGAGGACTGAAGCTTTCTTT
TRBJ2-7	TRBV9	TRBD2	once	CASSVTSGNYEQYF	TGTGCCAGCAGCGTGACTAGCGGGAACTACGAGCAGTACTTC
TRBJ2-7	TRBV7-6	TRBD2	-	CASSPGLSYEQYF	TGTGCCAGCAGCCCGGGACTAAGCTACGAGCAGTACTTC
TRBJ2-7	TRBV15	-	-	CATSRGGRIGGYEQYF	TGTGCCACCAGCAGAGGTGGGAGAATAGGAGGCTACGAGCAGTACTTC
TRBJ1-1	TRBV2	-	-	CASSLRFGGGNTEAFF	TGTGCCAGCAGCCTCCGGTTCGGGGGAGGGAACACTGAAGCTTTCTTT
TRBJ1-1	TRBV5-1	-	-	CASSLASVTTAGNTEAFF	TGCGCCAGCAGCTTGGCGTCCGTTACTACCGCGGGGAACACTGAAGCTTTCTTT
TRBJ2-1	TRBV6-5	TRBD2	-	CASSISGGAWNEQFF	TGTGCCAGCAGTATAAGCGGGGGGGCCTGGAATGAGCAGTTCTTC
TRBJ2-7	TRBV4-2	TRBD2	-	CASSQDVFREESYEQYF	TGTGCCAGCAGCCAAGATGTCTTCCGGGAGGAATCCTACGAGCAGTACTTC
TRBJ2-1	TRBV11-2	TRBD2	-	CASSHGEGWYNEQFF	TGTGCCAGCAGCCATGGGGAGGGGTGGTACAATGAGCAGTTCTTC
TRBJ2-1	TRBV7-9	-	-	CASSFPFTAGHNEQFF	TGTGCCAGCAGCTTCCCGTTCACTGCGGGTCACAATGAGCAGTTCTTC
TRBJ2-7	TRBV5-6	TRBD2	-	CASSPLAGDPYEQYF	TGTGCCAGCAGCCCGCTAGCGGGCGACCCCTACGAGCAGTACTTC
TRBJ2-3	TRBV6-2/TRBV6-3	TRBD2	-	CASSRGLAGGGDTQYF	TGTGCCAGCAGTCGGGGACTAGCGGGAGGTGGGGATACGCAGTATTTT
TRBJ2-1	TRBV5-1	-	-	CASQRDSSYNEQFF	TGCGCCAGCCAGCGCGACAGCTCCTACAATGAGCAGTTCTTC
TRBJ2-7	TRBV7-6	TRBD2	-	CASSSLLAGVREQYF	TGTGCCAGCAGCTCTCTCCTAGCGGGAGTGAGGGAGCAGTACTTC
TRBJ2-2	TRBV2	-	-	CASSPLTGTGELFF	TGTGCCAGCAGTCCATTGACGGGGACCGGGGAGCTGTTTTTT
TRBJ2-3	TRBV9	-	-	CASSVVGLRTDTQYF	TGTGCCAGCAGCGTAGTTGGACTTCGCACAGATACGCAGTATTTT
TRBJ1-5	TRBV7-8	-	-	CASSIEGTSLDPQHF	TGTGCCAGCAGCATCGAAGGGACATCCCTCGACCCCCAGCATTTT
TRBJ1-5	TRBV4-3	-	-	CASSQVGEGYQPQHF	TGCGCCAGCAGCCAAGTCGGGGAGGGATATCAGCCCCAGCATTTT
TRBJ1-3	TRBV3-1/TRBV3-2	-	once	CASSQVSFGNTIYF	TGTGCCAGCAGCCAGGTGTCTTTCGGGAACACCATATATTTT
TRBJ2-3	TRBV7-3	-	-	CASSFSRTDTQYF	TGTGCCAGCAGCTTTTCTAGAACAGATACGCAGTATTTT